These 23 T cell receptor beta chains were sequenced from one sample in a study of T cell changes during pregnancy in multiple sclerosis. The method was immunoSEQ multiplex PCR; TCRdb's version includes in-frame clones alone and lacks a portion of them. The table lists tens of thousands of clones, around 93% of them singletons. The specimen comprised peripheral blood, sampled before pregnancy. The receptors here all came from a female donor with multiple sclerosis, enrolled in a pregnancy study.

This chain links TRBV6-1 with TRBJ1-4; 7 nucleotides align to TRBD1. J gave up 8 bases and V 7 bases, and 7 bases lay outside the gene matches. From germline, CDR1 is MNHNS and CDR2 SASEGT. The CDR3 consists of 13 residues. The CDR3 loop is CASIGQAREKLFF. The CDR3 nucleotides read TGTGCCAGCATAGGACAGGCGCGGGAAAAACTGTTTTTT.

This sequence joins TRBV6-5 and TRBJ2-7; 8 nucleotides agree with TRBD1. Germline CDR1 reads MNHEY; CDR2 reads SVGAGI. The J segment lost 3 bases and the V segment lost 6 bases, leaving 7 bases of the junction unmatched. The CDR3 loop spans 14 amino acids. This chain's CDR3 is CASRRTGQNYEQYF. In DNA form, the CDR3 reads TGTGCCAGCAGAAGGACAGGGCAAAACTACGAGCAGTACTTC.

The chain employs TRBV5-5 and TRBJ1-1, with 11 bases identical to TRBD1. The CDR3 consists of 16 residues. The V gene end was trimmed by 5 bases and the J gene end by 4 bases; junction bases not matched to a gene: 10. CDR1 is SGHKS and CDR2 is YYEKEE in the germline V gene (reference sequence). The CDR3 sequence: CASRIPGQGVSTEAFF. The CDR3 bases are TGTGCCAGCAGAATACCGGGACAGGGGGTGAGCACTGAAGCTTTCTTT.

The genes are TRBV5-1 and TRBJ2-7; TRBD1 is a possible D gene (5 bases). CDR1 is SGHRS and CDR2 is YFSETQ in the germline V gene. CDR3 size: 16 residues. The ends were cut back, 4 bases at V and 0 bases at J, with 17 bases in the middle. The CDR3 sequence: CASSPDCRVCSYEQYF. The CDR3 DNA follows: TGCGCCAGCAGCCCAGACTGCAGGGTCTGCTCCTACGAGCAGTACTTC.

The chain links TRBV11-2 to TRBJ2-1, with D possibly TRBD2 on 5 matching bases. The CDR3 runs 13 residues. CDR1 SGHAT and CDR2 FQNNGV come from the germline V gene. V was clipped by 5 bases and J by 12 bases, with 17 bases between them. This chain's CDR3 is CASSPPPGGGQFF. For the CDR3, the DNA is TGTGCCAGCAGCCCCCCCCCGGGCGGAGGGCAGTTCTTC.

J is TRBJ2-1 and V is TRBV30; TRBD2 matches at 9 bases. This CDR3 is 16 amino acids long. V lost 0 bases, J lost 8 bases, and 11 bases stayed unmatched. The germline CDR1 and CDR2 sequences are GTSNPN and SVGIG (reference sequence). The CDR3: CAWSVLREGQWYEQFF. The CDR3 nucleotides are TGTGCCTGGAGTGTACTGCGGGAGGGCCAATGGTATGAGCAGTTCTTC.

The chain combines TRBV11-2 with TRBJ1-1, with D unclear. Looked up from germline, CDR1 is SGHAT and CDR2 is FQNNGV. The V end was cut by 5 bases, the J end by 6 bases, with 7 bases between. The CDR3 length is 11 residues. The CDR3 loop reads CASSLEAEAFF. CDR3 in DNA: TGTGCCAGCAGCCTCGAGGCTGAAGCTTTCTTT.

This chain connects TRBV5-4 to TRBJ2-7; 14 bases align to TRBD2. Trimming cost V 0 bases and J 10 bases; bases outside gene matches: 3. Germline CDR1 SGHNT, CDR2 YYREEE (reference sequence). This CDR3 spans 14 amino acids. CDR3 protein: CASSLGLAGGLQYF. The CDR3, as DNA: TGTGCCAGCAGCTTGGGACTAGCGGGAGGGTTACAGTACTTC.

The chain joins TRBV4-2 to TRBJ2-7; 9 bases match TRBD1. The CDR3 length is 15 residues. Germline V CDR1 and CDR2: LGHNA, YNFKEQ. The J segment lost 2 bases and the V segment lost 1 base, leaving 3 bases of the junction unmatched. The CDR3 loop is CASSQAGQGTYEQYF. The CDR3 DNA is TGTGCCAGCAGCCAAGCGGGACAGGGAACCTACGAGCAGTACTTC.

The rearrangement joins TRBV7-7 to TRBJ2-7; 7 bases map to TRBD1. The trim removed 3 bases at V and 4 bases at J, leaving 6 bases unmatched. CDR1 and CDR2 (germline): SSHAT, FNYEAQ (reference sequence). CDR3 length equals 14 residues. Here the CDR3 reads CASSFSWGQYEQYF. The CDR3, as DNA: TGTGCCAGCAGCTTTAGTTGGGGACAGTACGAGCAGTACTTC.

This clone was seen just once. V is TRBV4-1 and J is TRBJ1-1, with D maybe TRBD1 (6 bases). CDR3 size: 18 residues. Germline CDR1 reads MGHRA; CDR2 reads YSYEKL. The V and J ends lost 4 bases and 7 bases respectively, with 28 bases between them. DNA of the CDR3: TGCGCCAGCAGCCCGGGGGGTTTGAGATCAGGGGTAATCAATGAAGCTTTCTTT. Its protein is CASSPGGLRSGVINEAFF.

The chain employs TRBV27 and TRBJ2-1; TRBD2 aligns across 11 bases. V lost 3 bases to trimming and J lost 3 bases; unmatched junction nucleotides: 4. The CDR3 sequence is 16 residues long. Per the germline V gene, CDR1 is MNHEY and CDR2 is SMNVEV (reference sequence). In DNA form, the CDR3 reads TGTGCCAGCAGTTTGCTAGCGGGGGGATTCTACAATGAGCAGTTCTTC. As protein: CASSLLAGGFYNEQFF.

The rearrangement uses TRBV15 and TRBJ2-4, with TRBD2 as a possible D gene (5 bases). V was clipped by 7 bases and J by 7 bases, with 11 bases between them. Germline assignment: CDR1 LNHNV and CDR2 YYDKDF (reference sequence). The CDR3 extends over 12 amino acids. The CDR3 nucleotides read TGTGCCACCAAAGAGGGTCCGAACATTCAGTACTTC. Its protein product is CATKEGPNIQYF.

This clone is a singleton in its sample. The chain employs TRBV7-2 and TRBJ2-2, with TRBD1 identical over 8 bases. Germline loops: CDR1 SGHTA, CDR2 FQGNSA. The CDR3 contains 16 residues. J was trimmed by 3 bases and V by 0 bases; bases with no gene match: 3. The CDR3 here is CASSLAQGAHTGELFF. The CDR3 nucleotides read TGTGCCAGCAGCTTAGCGCAGGGGGCGCACACCGGGGAGCTGTTTTTT.

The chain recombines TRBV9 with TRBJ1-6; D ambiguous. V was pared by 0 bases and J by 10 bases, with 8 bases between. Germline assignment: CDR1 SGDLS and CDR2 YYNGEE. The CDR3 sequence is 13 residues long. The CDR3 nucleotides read TGTGCCAGCAGCGTAGTGGCACAGTCACCCCTCCACTTT. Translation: CASSVVAQSPLHF.

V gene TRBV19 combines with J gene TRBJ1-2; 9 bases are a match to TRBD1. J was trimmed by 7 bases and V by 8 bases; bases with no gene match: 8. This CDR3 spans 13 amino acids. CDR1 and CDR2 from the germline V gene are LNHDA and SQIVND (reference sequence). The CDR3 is CASRRGQGVGYTF. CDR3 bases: TGTGCCAGTCGTCGGGGACAGGGTGTTGGCTACACCTTC. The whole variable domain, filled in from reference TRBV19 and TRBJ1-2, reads DGGITQSPKYLFRKEGQNVTLSCEQNLNHDAMYWYRQDPGQGLRLIYYSQIVNDFQKGDIAEGYSVSREKKESFPLTVTSAQKNPTAFYLCASRRGQGVGYTFGSGTRLTVV.

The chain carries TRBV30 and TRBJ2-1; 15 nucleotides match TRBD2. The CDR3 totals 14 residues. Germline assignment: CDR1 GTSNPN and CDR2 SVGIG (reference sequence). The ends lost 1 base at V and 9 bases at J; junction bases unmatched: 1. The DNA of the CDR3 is TGTGCCTGGAGTGAGGGACTAGCGGGAGGTGAGCAGTTCTTC. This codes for CAWSEGLAGGEQFF.

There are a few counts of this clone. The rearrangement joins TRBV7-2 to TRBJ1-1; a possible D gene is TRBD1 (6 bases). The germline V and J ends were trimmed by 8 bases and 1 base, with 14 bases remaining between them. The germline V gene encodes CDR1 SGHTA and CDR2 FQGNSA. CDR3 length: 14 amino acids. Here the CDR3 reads CASGLGHSNTEAFF. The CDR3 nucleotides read TGTGCCAGCGGATTGGGACATTCGAACACTGAAGCTTTCTTT.

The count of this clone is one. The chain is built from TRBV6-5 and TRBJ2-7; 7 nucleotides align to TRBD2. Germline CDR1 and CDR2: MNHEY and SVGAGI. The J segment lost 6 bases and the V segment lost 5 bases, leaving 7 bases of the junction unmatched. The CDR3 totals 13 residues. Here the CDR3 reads CASSQDGGVEQYF. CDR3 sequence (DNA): TGTGCCAGCAGTCAGGATGGGGGGGTCGAGCAGTACTTC.

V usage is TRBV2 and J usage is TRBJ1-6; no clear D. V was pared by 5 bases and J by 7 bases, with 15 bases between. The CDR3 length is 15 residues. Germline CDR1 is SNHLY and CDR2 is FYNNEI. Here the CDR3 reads CASSPSGGGNSPLHF. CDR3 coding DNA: TGTGCCAGCAGTCCCAGCGGCGGAGGAAATTCACCCCTCCACTTT.

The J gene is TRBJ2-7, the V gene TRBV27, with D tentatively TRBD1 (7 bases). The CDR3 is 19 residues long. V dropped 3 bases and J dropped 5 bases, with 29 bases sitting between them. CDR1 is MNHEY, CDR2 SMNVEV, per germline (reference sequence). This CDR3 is CASSFHPDRRGTRDDEQYF. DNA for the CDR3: TGTGCCAGCAGTTTCCACCCGGACAGGAGGGGGACGAGAGACGACGAGCAGTACTTC.

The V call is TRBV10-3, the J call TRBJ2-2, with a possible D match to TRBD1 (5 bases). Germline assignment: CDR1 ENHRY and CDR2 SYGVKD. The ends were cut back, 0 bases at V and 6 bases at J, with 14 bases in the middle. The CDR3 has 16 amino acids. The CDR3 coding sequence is TGTGCCATCAGTGAGTCTCCCCCAGTGGGGCCCGGGGAGCTGTTTTTT. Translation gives CAISESPPVGPGELFF.

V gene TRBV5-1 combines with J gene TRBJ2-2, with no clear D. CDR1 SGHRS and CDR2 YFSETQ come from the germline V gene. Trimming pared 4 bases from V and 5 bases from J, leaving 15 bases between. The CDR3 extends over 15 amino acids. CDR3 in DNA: TGCGCCAGCAGCCCTGTGGTGGCTTGGACCGGGGAGCTGTTTTTT. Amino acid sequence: CASSPVVAWTGELFF.